This T cell receptor beta chain comes out of a study of T cells in Graves' hyperthyroidism and ophthalmopathy. Ten or more counts support this clonotype. RNA transcripts were the template for amplifying TCR beta CDR3 regions. TCR CDR3 underwent first-round RT-PCR with the HTBI primer set. TCRdb reanalysed the multiplex PCR reads using MiXCR and keeps one entry per CDR3 protein. The table has hundreds of thousands of distinct CDR3 sequences, around 15% seen once. The germline gives CDR1 DFQATT, CDR2 SNEGSKA (reference sequence). Unmatched junction bases numbered 10, after V lost 2 bases and J lost 8 bases. The CDR3 has 15 residues.

This chain joins TRBV20-1 and TRBJ1-4, with TRBD1 matching 8 bases. Sequencing used blood. The clonotype comes from a woman between 40 and 55 years old with Graves' hyperthyroidism. Here the CDR3 DNA reads TGCAGTGCTAGACCCCCCGGACAGGGAAAAGAAAAACTGTTTTTT. This encodes CSARPPGQGKEKLFF.